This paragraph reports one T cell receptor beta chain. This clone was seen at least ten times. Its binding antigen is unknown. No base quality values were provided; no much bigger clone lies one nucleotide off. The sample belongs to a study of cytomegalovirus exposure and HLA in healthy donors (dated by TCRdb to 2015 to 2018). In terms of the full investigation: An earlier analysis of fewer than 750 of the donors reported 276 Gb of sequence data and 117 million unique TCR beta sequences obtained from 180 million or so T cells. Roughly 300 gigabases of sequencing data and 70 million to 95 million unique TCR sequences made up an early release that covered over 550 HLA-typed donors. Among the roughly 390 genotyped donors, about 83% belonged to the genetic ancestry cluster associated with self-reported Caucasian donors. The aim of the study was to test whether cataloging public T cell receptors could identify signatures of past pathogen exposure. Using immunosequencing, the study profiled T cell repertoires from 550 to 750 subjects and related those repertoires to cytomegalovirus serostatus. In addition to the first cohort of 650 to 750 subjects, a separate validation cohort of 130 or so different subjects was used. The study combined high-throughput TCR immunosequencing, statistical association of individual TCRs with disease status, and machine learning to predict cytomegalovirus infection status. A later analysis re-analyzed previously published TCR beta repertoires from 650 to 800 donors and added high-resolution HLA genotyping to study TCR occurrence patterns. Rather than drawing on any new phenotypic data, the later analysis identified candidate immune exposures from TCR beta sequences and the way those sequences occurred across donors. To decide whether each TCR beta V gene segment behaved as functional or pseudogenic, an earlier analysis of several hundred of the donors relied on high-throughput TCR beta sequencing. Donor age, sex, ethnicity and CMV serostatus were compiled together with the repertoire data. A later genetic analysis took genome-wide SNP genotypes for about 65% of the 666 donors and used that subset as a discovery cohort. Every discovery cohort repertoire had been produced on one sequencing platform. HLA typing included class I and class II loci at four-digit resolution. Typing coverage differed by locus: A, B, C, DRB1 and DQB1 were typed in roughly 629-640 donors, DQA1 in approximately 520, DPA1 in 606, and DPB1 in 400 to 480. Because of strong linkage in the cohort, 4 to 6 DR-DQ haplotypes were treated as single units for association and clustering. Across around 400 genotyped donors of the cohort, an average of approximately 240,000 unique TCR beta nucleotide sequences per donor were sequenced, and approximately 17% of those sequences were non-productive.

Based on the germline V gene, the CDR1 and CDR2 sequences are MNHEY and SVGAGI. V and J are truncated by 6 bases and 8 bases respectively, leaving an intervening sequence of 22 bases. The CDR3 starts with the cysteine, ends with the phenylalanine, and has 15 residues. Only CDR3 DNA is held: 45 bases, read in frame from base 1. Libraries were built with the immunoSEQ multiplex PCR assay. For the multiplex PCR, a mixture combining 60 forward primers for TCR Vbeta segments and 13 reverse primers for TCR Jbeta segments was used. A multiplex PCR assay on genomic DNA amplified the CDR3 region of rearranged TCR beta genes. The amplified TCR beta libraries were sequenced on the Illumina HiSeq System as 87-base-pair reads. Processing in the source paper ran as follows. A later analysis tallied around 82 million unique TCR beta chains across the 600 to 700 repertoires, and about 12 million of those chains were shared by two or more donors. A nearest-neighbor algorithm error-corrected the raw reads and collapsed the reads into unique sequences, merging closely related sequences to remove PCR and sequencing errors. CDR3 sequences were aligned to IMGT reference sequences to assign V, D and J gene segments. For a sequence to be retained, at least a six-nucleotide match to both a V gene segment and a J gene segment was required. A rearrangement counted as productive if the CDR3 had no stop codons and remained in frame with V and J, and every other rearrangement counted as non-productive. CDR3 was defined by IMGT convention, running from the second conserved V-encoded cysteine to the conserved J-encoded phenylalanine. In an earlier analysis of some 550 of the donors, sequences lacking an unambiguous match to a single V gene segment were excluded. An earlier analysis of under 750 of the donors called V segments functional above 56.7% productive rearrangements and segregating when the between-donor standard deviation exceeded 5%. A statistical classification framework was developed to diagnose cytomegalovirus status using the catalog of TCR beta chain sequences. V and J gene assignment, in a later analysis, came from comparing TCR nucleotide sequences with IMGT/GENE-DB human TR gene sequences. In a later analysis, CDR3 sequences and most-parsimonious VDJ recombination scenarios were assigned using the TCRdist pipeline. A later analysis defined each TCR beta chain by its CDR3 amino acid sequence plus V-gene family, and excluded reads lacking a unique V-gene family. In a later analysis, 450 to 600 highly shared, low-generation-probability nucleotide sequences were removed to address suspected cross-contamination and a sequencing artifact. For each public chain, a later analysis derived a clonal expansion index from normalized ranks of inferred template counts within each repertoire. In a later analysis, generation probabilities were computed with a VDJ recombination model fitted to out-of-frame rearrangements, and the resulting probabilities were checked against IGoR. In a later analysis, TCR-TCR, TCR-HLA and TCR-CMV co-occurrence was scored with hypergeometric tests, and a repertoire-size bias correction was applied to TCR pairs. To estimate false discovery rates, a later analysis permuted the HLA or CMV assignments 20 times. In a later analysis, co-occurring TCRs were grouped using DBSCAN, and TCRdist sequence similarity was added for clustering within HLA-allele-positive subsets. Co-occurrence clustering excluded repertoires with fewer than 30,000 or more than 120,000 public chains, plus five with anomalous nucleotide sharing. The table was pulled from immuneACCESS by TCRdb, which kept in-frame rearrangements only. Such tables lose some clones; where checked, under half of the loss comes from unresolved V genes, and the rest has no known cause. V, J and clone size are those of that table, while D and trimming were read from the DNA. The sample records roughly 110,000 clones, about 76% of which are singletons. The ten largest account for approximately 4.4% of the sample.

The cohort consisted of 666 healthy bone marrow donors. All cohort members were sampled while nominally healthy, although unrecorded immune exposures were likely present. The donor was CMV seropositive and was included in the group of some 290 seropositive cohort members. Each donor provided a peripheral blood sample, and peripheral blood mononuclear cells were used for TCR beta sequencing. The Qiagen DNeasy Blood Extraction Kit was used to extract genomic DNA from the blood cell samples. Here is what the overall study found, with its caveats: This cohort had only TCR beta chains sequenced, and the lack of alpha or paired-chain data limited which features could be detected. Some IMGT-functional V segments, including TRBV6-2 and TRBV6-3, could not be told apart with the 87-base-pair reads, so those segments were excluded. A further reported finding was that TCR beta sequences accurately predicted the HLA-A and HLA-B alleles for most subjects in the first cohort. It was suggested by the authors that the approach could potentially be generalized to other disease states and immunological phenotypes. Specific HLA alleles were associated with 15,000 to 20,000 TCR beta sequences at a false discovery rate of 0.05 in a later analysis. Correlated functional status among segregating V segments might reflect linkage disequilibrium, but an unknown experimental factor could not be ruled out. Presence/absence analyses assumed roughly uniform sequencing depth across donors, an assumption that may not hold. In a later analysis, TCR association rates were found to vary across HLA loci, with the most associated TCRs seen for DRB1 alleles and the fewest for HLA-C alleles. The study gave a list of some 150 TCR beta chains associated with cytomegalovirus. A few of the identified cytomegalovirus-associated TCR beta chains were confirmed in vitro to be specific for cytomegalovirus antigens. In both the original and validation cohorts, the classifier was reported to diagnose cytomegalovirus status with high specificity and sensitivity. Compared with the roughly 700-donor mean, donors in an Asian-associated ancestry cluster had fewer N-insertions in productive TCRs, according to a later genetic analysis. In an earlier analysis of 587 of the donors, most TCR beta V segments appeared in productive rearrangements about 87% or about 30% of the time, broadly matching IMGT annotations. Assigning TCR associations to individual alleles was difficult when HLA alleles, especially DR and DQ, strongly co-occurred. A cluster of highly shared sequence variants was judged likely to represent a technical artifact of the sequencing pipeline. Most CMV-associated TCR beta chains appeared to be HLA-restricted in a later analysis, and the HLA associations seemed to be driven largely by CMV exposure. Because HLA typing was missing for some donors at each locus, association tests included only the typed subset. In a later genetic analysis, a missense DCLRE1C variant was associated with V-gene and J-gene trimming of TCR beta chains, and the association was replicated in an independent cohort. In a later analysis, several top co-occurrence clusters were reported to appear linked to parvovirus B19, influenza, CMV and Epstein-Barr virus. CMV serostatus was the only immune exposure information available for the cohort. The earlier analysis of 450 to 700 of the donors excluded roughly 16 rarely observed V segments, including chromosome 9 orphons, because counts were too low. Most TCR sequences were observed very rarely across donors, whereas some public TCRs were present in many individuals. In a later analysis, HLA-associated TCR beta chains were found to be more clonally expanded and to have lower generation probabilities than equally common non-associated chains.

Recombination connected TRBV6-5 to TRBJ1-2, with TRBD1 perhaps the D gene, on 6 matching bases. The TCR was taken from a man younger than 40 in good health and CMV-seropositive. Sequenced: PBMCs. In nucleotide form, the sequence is TGTGCCAGCAGATCCCAAGGTGCGGGGGCGCGGGGCTACACCTTC. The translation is CASRSQGAGARGYTF.